This T cell receptor (beta chain) was sequenced in a study of T cells in Graves' hyperthyroidism and ophthalmopathy. Clinicians diagnosed patients from clinical symptoms, serum thyroxine and TRAb, thyroid ultrasound and orbital computed tomography. The source material, RNA transcripts, was used to amplify TCR beta CDR3 regions. With the HTBI primer set, the TCR CDR3 went through a first round of RT-PCR. TCRdb independently ran MiXCR on the multiplex PCR reads; one entry per CDR3 protein. The sample lists about 400,000 distinct CDR3 sequences; 14% to 15% were seen once. V dropped 0 bases and J dropped 5 bases, with 17 bases sitting between them. The CDR3 has 16 amino acids. CDR1 is SGHRS and CDR2 is YFSETQ in the germline V gene.

V usage is TRBV5-1 and J usage is TRBJ2-5; tentative D call: TRBD1 (7 bases). The receptor was isolated from a woman aged 25 to 39 with Graves' hyperthyroidism. Sequencing used blood. The CDR3 region is CASSLAPTGAGETQYF. The DNA for the CDR3 is TGCGCCAGCAGCTTGGCCCCTACAGGGGCGGGGGAGACCCAGTACTTC.